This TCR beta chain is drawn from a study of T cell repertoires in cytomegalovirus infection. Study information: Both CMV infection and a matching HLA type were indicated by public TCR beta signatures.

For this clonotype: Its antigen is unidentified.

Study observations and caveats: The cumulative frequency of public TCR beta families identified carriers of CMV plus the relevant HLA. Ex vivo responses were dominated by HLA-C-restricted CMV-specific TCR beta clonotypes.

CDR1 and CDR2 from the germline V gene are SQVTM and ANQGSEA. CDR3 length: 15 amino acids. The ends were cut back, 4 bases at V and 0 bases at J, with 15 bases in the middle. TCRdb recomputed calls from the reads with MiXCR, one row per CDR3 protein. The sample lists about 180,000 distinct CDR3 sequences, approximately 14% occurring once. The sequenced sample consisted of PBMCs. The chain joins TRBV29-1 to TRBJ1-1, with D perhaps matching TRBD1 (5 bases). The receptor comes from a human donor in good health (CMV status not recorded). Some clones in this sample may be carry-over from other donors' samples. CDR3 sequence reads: CSVVGFQGLNTEAFF. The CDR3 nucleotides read TGCAGCGTTGTTGGGTTCCAGGGACTGAACACTGAAGCTTTCTTT.